This TCR beta chain was obtained from a study of T-cell reconstitution after alpha-beta-depleted transplantation in children. Germline trimming cut 4 bases from V and 6 bases from J; bases unmatched to any gene: 5. The CDR3 extends over 14 amino acids. The germline gives CDR1 SNHLY, CDR2 FYNNEI. This clonotype was seen a few times. Using unique molecular identifiers, the investigators prepared the TCRbeta library. TCRdb processed the PCR reads anew with MiXCR; each CDR3 protein has one entry. Counted here are around 340,000 distinct CDR3 sequences, 13% occurring once; the ten biggest clones make up roughly 4.5%.

This TCR derives from a human donor who donated a stem cell graft to a child with Fanconi anemia. The sample consisted of PBMCs, taken from the stem cell graft. The chain uses TRBV2 and TRBJ2-2; 7 bases map to TRBD2. The CDR3 DNA sequence: TGTGCCAGCAGTGTAGTACGGGGGGCCGGGGAGCTGTTTTTT. Translation gives CASSVVRGAGELFF.